These T cell receptor beta chains were read from a single sample in a study of beta chain features in type 1 diabetes. Some clones are missing from TCRdb's copy, which holds only in-frame ones; the method was immunoSEQ multiplex PCR. Here the sample spans a few hundred thousand clones, approximately 20% being singletons. Sequencing input: naive CD4+ T cells from blood. These receptors were collected from a woman aged 40 to 50 with type 1 diabetes. Both conserved end residues are part of each CDR3. The size of a clone is reported for some rows only, either as once, few or many, or as a class for expanded clones.

CDR3 protein	clone size	CDR3 length	V gene	J gene
CASSFSGALSDTQYF	few	15	TRBV7-2	TRBJ2-3
CASSYGGLEQPQHF	few	14	TRBV28	TRBJ1-5
CASSPGQSTDTQYF	.	14	TRBV7-2	TRBJ2-3
CASTLRLGDSSNQPQHF	few	17	TRBV2	TRBJ1-5
CASSLGRSSYNEQFF	.	15	TRBV28	TRBJ2-1
CASSSHFAGSYNEQFF	.	16	TRBV28	TRBJ2-1
CASSLEGTGGLTEAFF	few	16	TRBV18	TRBJ1-1
CATSRDQGPVTGELFF	.	16	TRBV15	TRBJ2-2
CSVVGSGTQYF	few	11	TRBV29-1	TRBJ2-3
CASSSTGDQPQHF	few	13	TRBV7-6	TRBJ1-5
CTSSHGPGSPLHF	.	13	TRBV1	TRBJ1-6
CASSSRVGAGQGNYGYTF	few	18	TRBV11-2	TRBJ1-2
CASSPDLSYNEQFF	.	14	TRBV18	TRBJ2-1
CASSLDGRADSGANVLTF	.	18	TRBV7-2	TRBJ2-6
CASSFQGIRDEKLFF	few	15	TRBV5-1	TRBJ1-4
CASSQDGIWTEAFF	few	14	TRBV4-3	TRBJ1-1
CASSSLSNHNNEQFF	few	15	TRBV28	TRBJ2-1
CASSQWDSGTTGELFF	few	16	TRBV4-3	TRBJ2-2
CASSPGTGGRQPQHF	few	15	TRBV18	TRBJ1-5
CASSPTAGLTKNIQYF	.	16	TRBV7-8	TRBJ2-4
CASTGQPNQPQHF	.	13	TRBV28	TRBJ1-5
CASSQDRGTVTQYF	.	14	TRBV18	TRBJ2-5